This T cell receptor (beta chain) was observed in a study of T cell changes during pregnancy in multiple sclerosis. The table came from immunoSEQ multiplex PCR; TCRdb's copy has only in-frame clones and leaves some out. The data contain under 80,000 clones, approximately 88% of them singletons. V dropped 5 bases and J dropped 6 bases, with 20 bases sitting between them. The germline CDR1 and CDR2 sequences are MNHNY and SVGAGI (reference sequence). This CDR3 region has 15 residues. This clone occurred a few times. The chain has TRBV6-6 and TRBJ2-7, with a tentative D call TRBD1 (5 bases). The receptor's source is a female donor with multiple sclerosis, enrolled in a pregnancy study. This specimen was peripheral blood, taken in the first trimester of pregnancy. This chain's CDR3 is CASSTTGWTSREQYF. As DNA, the CDR3 is TGTGCCAGCAGTACGACCGGTTGGACAAGTCGCGAGCAGTACTTC.